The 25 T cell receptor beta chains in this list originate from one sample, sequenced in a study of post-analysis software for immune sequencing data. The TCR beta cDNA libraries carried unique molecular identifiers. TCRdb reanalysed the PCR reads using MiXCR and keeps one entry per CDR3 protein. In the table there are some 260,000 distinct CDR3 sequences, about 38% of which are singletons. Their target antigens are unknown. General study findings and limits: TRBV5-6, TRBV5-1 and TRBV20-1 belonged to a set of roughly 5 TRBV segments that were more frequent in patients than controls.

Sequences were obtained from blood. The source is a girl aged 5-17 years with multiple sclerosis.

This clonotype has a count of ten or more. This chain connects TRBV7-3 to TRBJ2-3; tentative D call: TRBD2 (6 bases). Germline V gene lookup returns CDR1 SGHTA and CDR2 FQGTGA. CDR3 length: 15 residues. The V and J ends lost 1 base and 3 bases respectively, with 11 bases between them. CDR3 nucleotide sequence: TGTGCCAGCAGCTTAAGTTCGGGAGCAACAGATACGCAGTATTTT. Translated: CASSLSSGATDTQYF.

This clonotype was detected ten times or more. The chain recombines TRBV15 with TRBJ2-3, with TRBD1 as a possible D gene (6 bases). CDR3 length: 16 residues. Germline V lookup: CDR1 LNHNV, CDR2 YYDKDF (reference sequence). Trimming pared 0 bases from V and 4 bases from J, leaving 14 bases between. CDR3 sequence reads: CATSREPRDIADTQYF. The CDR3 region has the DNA TGTGCCACCAGCAGAGAACCCAGGGACATCGCAGATACGCAGTATTTT.

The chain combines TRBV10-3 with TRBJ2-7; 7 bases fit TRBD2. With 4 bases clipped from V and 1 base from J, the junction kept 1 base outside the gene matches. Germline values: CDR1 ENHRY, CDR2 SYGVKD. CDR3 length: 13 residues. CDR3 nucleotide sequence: TGTGCCATCAGTGGGGAGGGTTCCTACGAGCAGTACTTC. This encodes CAISGEGSYEQYF.

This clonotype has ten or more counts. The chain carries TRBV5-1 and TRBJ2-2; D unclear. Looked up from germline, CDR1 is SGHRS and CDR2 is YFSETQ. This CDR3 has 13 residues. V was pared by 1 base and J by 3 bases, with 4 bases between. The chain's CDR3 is CASSLLDTGELFF. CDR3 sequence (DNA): TGCGCCAGCAGCTTGCTCGACACCGGGGAGCTGTTTTTT.

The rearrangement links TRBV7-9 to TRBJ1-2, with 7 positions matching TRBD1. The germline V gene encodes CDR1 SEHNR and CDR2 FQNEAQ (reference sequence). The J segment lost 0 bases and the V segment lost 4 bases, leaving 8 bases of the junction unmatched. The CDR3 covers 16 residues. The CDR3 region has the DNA TGTGCCAGCAGCTCCAGGGGACAGTCATCTAACTATGGCTACACCTTC. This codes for CASSSRGQSSNYGYTF.

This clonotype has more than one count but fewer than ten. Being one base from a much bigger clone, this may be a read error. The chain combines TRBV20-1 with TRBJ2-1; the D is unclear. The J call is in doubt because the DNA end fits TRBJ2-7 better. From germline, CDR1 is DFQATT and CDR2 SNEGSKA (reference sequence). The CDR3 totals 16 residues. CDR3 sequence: CSARDLSPSSYNEQYF. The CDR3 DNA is TGCAGTGCTAGAGATCTGAGTCCGAGCTCCTACAATGAGCAGTACTTC.

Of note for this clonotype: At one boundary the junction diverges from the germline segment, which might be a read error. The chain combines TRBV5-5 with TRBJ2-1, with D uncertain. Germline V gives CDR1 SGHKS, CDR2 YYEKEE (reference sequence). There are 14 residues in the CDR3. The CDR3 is CVSSLATRDNEQFF. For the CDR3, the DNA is TGTGTCAGCAGCTTGGCGACGAGAGACAATGAGCAGTTCTTT.

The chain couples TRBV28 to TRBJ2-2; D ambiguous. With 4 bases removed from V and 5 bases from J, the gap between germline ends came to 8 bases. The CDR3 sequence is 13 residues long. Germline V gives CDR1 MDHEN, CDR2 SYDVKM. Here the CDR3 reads CASSSQQTGELFF. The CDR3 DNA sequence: TGTGCCAGCAGTTCACAGCAGACCGGGGAGCTGTTTTTT. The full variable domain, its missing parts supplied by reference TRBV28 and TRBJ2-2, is DVKVTQSSRYLVKRTGEKVFLECVQDMDHENMFWYRQDPGLGLRLIYFSYDVKMKEKGDIPEGYSVSREKKERFSLILESASTNQTSMYLCASSSQQTGELFFGEGSRLTVL.

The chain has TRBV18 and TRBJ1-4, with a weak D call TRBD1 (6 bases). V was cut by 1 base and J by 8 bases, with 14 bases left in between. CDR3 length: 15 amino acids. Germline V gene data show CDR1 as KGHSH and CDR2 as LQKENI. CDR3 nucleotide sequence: TGTGCCAGCTCACCACAGAGACAGGAACTAGAAAAACTGTTTTTT. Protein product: CASSPQRQELEKLFF. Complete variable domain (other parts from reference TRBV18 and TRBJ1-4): NAGVMQNPRHLVRRRGQEARLRCSPMKGHSHVYWYRQLPEEGLKFMVYLQKENIIDESGMPKERFSAEFPKEGPSILRIQQVVRGDSAAYFCASSPQRQELEKLFFGSGTQLSVL.

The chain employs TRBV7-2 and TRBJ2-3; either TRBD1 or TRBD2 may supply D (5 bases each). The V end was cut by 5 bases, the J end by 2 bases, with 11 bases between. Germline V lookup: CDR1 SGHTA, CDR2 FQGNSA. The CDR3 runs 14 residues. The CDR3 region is CASSRDVLTDTQYF. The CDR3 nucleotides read TGTGCCAGCAGCAGGGACGTACTCACAGATACGCAGTATTTT.

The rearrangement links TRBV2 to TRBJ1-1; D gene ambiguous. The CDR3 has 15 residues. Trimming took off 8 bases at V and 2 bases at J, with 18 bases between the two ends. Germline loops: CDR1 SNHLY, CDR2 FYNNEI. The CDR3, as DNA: TGTGCCAGCTCTGATCCGGGCTCAGGAAACACTGAAGCTTTCTTT. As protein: CASSDPGSGNTEAFF.

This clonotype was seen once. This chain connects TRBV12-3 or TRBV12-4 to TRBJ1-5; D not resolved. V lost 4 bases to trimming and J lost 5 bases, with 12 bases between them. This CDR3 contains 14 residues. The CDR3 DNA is TGTGCCAGCAGTTCCGAGGGTAGTTATCAGCCCCAGCATTTT. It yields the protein CASSSEGSYQPQHF.

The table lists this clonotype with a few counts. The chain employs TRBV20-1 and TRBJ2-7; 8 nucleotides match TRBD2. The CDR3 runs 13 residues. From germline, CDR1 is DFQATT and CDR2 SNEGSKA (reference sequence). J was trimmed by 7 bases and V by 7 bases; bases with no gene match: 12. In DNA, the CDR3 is TGCAGTGGGCATAGCGGGATGTCCAATGAGCAGTACTTC. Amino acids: CSGHSGMSNEQYF.

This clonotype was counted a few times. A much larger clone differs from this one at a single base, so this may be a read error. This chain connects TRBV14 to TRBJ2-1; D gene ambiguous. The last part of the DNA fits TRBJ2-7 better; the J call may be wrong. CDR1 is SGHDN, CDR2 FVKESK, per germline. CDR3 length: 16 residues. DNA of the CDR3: TGTGCCAGCAGCCCCAGGTTCCTGAGCTCCTACAATGAGCAGTACTTC. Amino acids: CASSPRFLSSYNEQYF.

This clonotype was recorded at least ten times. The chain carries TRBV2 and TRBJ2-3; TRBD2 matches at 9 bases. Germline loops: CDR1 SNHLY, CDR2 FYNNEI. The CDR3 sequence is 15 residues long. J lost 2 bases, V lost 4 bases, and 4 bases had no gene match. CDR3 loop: CASSAGGGDTDTQYF. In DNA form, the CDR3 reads TGTGCCAGCAGTGCTGGCGGGGGGGACACAGATACGCAGTATTTT.

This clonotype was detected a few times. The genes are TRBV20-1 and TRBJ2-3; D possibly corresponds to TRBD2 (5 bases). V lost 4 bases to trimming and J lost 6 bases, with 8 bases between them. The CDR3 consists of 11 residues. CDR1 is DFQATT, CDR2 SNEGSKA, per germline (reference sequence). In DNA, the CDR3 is TGCAGTGCTATAAGGAGGGATACGCAGTATTTT. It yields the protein CSAIRRDTQYF.

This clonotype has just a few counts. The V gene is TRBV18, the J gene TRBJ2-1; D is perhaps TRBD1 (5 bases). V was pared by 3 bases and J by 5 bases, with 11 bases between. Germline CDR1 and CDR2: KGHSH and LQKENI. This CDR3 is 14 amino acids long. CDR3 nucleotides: TGTGCCAGCTCACCGACAGCCCGGGACAATGAGCAGTTCTTC. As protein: CASSPTARDNEQFF. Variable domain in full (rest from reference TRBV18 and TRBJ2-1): NAGVMQNPRHLVRRRGQEARLRCSPMKGHSHVYWYRQLPEEGLKFMVYLQKENIIDESGMPKERFSAEFPKEGPSILRIQQVVRGDSAAYFCASSPTARDNEQFFGPGTRLTVL.

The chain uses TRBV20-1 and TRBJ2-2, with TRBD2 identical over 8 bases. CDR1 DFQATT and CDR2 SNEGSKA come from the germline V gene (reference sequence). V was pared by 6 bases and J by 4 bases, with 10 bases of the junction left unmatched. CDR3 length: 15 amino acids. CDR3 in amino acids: CSAGARLATTGELFF. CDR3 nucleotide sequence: TGCAGTGCAGGGGCCCGACTAGCGACCACCGGGGAGCTGTTTTTT.

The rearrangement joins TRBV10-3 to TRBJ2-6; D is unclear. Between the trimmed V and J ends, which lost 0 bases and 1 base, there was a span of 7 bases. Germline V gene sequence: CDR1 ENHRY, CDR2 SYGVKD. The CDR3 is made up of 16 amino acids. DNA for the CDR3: TGTGCCATCAGTGAGTCGCGTGGATCTGGGGCCAACGTCCTGACTTTC. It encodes CAISESRGSGANVLTF.

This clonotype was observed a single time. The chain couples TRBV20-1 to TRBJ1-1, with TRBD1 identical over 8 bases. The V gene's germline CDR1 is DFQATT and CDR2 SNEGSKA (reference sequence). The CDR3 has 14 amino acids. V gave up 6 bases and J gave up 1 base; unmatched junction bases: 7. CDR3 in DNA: TGCAGTGCATATACCGGGACAGGGAACACTGAAGCTTTCTTT. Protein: CSAYTGTGNTEAFF.

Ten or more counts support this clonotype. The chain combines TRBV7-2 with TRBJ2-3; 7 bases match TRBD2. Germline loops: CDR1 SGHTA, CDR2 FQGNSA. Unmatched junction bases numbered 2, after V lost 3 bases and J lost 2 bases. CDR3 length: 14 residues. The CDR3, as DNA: TGTGCCAGCAGCTTGGCGGGGGACACAGATACGCAGTATTTT. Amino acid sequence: CASSLAGDTDTQYF. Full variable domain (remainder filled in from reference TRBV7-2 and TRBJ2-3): GAGVSQSPSNKVTEKGKDVELRCDPISGHTALYWYRQSLGQGLEFLIYFQGNSAPDKSGLPSDRFSAERTGGSVSTLTIQRTQQEDSAVYLCASSLAGDTDTQYFGPGTRLTVL.

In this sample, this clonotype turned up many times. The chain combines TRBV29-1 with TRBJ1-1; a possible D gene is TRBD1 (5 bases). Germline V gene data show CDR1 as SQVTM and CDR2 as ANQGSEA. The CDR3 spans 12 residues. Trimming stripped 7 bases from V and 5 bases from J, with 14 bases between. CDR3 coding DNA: TGCAGCGGCGAGGGGTTAAGGACTGAAGCTTTCTTT. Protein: CSGEGLRTEAFF.

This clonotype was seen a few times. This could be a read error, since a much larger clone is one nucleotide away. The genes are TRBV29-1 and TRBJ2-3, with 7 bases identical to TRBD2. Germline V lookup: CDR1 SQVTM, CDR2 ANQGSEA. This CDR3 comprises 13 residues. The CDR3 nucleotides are TGCAGTGTTTCGACTAGCACCACAGATACGCAGTATTTT. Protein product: CSVSTSTTDTQYF.

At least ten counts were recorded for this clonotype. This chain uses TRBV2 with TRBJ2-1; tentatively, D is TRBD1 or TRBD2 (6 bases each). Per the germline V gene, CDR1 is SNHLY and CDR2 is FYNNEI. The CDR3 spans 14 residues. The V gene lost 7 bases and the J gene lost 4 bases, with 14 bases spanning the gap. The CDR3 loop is CASTIIGGYNEQFF. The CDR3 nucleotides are TGTGCCAGCACTATCATAGGGGGGTACAATGAGCAGTTCTTC.

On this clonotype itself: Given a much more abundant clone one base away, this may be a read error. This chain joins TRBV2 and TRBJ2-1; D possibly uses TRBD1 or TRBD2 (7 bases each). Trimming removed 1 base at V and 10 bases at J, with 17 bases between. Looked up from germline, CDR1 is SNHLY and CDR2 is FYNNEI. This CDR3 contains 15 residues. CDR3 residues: CASSEEGLGGGEQFF. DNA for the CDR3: TGTGCCAGCAGTGAAGAAGGACTAGGGGGCGGGGAGCAGTTCTTC.